This passage covers 3 T cell receptor beta chains from one sample sequenced in a study of T cell repertoires in cytomegalovirus infection. TCRdb re-derived calls from the reads in MiXCR, one entry per CDR3 protein. The sample has 310,000 or so distinct CDR3 sequences; roughly a quarter are singletons. Material: PBMCs. The origin of the receptors is a human donor in good health (CMV status not recorded). Some clones in this sample may be carry-over from other donors' samples.

This clonotype was counted a few times. The rearrangement joins TRBV4-1 to TRBJ1-2; possible D gene TRBD1, 6 bases. From germline, CDR1 is MGHRA and CDR2 YSYEKL. The CDR3 runs to 13 residues. Trimming took off 0 bases at V and 10 bases at J, with 12 bases between the two ends. This CDR3 is CASSQEGQTLYTF. Here the CDR3 DNA reads TGCGCCAGCAGCCAAGAAGGACAGACCCTCTACACCTTC.

This clonotype was seen more than once but under ten times. This chain joins TRBV27 and TRBJ2-4; 9 nucleotides agree with TRBD1. Germline loops: CDR1 MNHEY, CDR2 SMNVEV (reference sequence). Trimming took 5 bases from V and 6 from J; bases not matched to a gene: 11. The CDR3 length is 16 residues. CDR3 in amino acids: CASSIRQGEKGNIQYF. Written as DNA, the CDR3 is TGTGCCAGCAGTATAAGACAGGGGGAAAAAGGAAACATTCAGTACTTC.

The chain carries TRBV28 and TRBJ2-1; D might be TRBD2 (5 bases). The CDR3 consists of 12 residues. V was cut by 2 bases and J by 11 bases, with 10 bases left in between. Germline V gene sequence: CDR1 MDHEN, CDR2 SYDVKM. For the CDR3, the DNA is TGTGCCAGCAGTTTAAGGGAGCCCAAGCAGTTCTTC. Translated, it gives CASSLREPKQFF.